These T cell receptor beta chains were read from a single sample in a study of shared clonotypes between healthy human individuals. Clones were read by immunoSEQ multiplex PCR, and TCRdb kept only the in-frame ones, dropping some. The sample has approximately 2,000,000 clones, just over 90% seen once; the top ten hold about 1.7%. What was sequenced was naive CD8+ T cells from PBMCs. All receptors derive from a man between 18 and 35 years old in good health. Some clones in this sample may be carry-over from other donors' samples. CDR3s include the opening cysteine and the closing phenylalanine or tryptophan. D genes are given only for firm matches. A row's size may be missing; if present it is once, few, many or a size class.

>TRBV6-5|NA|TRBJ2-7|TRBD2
CASSYPGTSGSYEQYF
TGTGCCAGCAGTTACCCCGGGACTAGCGGATCCTACGAGCAGTACTTC
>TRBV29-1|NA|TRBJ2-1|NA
CSVEVVSVTYNEQFF
TGCAGCGTTGAAGTCGTTAGCGTCACCTACAATGAGCAGTTCTTC
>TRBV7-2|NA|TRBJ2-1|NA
CASSLAQSSYNEQFF
TGTGCCAGCAGCTTAGCCCAAAGCTCCTACAATGAGCAGTTCTTC
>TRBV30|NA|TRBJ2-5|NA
CAWSDGGGWETQYF
TGTGCCTGGAGTGACGGGGGTGGGTGGGAGACCCAGTACTTC
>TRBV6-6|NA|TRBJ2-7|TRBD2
CASSYGLAEQYF
TGTGCCAGCAGTTATGGACTAGCGGAGCAGTACTTC
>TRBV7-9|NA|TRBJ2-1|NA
CASSRGSIEQFF
TGTGCCAGCAGCCGAGGCAGTATTGAGCAGTTCTTC
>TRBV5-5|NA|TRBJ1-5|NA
CASSLDQGSNQPQHF
TGTGCCAGCAGCTTGGACCAGGGGAGCAATCAGCCCCAGCATTTT
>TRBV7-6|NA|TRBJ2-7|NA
CASSSSGPGGEQYF
TGTGCCAGCAGCTCCAGCGGGCCCGGGGGCGAGCAGTACTTC
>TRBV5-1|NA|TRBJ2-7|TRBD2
CASSMDGLAGYEQYF
TGCGCCAGCAGCATGGACGGACTAGCGGGCTACGAGCAGTACTTC
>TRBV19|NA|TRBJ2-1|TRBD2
CASSILLADYNEQFF
TGTGCCAGTAGTATCTTACTAGCGGACTACAATGAGCAGTTCTTC
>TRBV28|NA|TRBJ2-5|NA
CASSPPFLAQETQYF
TGTGCCAGCAGTCCCCCATTTCTGGCCCAAGAGACCCAGTACTTC
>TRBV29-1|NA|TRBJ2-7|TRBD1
CSVLKPTGASYEQYF
TGCAGCGTCCTAAAACCGACAGGGGCTTCCTACGAGCAGTACTTC
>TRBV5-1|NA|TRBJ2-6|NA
CASSGQFTGANVLTF
TGCGCCAGCAGCGGCCAGTTTACGGGGGCCAACGTCCTGACTTTC
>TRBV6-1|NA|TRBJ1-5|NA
CASSEWDNLNQPQHF
TGTGCCAGCAGTGAATGGGATAACCTCAATCAGCCCCAGCATTTT
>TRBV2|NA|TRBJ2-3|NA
CASLVAVSTDTQYF
TGTGCCAGCTTGGTAGCGGTCAGCACAGATACGCAGTATTTT
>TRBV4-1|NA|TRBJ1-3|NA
CASSWGDMNSGNTIYF
TGCGCCAGCAGCTGGGGGGACATGAACTCTGGAAACACCATATATTTT
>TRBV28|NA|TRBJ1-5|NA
CASSLWQGRYQPQHF
TGTGCCAGCAGTTTATGGCAGGGTAGGTATCAGCCCCAGCATTTT
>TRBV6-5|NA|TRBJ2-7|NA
CASSWGGGNDEQYF
TGTGCCAGCAGTTGGGGTGGCGGGAACGACGAGCAGTACTTC
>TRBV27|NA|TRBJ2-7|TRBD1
CASSQLKWTGTYEQYF
TGTGCCAGCAGCCAACTGAAATGGACAGGGACATACGAGCAGTACTTC
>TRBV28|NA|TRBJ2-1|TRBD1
CASHREGDRSYNEQFF
TGTGCCAGCCATCGAGAAGGGGACAGATCCTACAATGAGCAGTTCTTC
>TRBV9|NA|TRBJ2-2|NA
CASSGTQNTGELFF
TGTGCCAGCAGCGGTACACAGAACACCGGGGAGCTGTTTTTT
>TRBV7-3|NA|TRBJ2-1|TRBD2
CASSSAGGPYNEQFF
TGTGCCAGCAGCTCAGCGGGAGGCCCCTACAATGAGCAGTTCTTC
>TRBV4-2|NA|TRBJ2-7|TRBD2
CASSQDLRTSGRNEQYF
TGTGCCAGCAGCCAAGATTTACGGACTAGCGGGAGGAACGAGCAGTACTTC
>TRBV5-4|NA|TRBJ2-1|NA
CASTSGTEGIYEQFF
TGTGCCAGCACCTCCGGGACCGAGGGAATCTATGAGCAGTTCTTC
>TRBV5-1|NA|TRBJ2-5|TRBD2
CASSLARLAGQETQYF
TGCGCCAGCAGCTTGGCCCGGCTAGCGGGGCAAGAGACCCAGTACTTC
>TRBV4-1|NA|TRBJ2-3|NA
CASTTGPSTDTQYF
TGCGCCAGCACCACAGGACCTAGCACAGATACGCAGTATTTT
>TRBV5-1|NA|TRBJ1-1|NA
CASSSRRGNTEAFF
TGCGCCAGCAGCTCCCGACGGGGGAACACTGAAGCTTTCTTT
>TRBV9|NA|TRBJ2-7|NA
CASSVGGDYEQYF
TGTGCCAGCAGCGTAGGTGGTGATTACGAGCAGTACTTC
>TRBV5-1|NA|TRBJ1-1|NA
CASSLVGGWNTEAFF
TGCGCCAGCAGCTTGGTGGGGGGCTGGAACACTGAAGCTTTCTTT
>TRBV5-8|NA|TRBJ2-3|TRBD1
CASRRNRGGTDTQYF
TGTGCCAGCAGACGTAACAGGGGCGGCACAGATACGCAGTATTTT
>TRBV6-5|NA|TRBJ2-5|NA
CASSYNGRETQYF
TGTGCCAGCAGTTACAATGGGCGGGAGACCCAGTACTTC
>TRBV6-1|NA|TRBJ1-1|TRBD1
CASRQGAGTEAFF
TGTGCCAGCAGACAGGGGGCGGGCACTGAAGCTTTCTTT
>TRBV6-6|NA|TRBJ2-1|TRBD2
CASSLLAGPYNEQFF
TGTGCCAGCAGCTTACTAGCGGGCCCCTACAATGAGCAGTTCTTC
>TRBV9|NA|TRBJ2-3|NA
CASSVGFGSGDTQYF
TGTGCCAGCAGCGTAGGTTTCGGGAGTGGAGATACGCAGTATTTT
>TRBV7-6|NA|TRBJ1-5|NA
CASSAGYNQPQHF
TGTGCCAGCAGCGCAGGGTACAATCAGCCCCAGCATTTT
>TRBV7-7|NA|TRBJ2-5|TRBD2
CASSASGGQETQYF
TGTGCCAGCAGCGCCTCGGGGGGCCAAGAGACCCAGTACTTC
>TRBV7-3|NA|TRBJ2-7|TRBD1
CASSLTGQGFYEQYF
TGTGCCAGCAGCTTAACAGGACAGGGGTTCTACGAGCAGTACTTC
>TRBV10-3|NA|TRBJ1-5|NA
CAISPKNQPQHF
TGTGCCATCAGCCCTAAGAATCAGCCCCAGCATTTT
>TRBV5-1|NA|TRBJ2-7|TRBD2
CASRPSNTGLTEGIGLADPYEQYF
TGCGCCAGCAGGCCGTCAAATACCGGGCTTACCGAAGGTATAGGACTAGCGGACCCCTACGAGCAGTACTTC
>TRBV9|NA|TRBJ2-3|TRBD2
CASSVPTSGRVGTDTQYF
TGTGCCAGCAGCGTTCCCACTAGCGGGAGGGTTGGGACAGATACGCAGTATTTT
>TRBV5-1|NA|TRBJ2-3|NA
CASSSPGLPQGTQYF
TGCGCCAGCAGCTCACCGGGACTTCCCCAGGGTACACAGTATTTT
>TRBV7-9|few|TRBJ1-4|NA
CASSLLRGGGEKLFF
TGTGCCAGCAGCTTACTTCGGGGTGGTGGTGAAAAACTGTTTTTT
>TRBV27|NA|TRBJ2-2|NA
CASSFSLNTGELFF
TGTGCCAGCAGTTTCTCCTTAAACACCGGGGAGCTGTTTTTT
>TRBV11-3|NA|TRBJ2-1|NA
CASSARDGTVNEQFF
TGTGCCAGCAGCGCCCGGGACGGGACCGTCAATGAGCAGTTCTTC
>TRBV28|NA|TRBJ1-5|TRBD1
CASSLRQGALSNQPQHF
TGTGCCAGCAGTTTACGGCAGGGGGCCCTTAGCAATCAGCCCCAGCATTTT
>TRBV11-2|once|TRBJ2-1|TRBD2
CASRQEAGGYNEQFF
TGTGCCAGCAGACAGGAGGCGGGAGGATACAATGAGCAGTTCTTC
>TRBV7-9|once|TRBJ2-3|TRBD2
CASSLMTSGTDTQYF
TGTGCCAGCAGCTTAATGACTAGCGGAACAGATACGCAGTATTTT
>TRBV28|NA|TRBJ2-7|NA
CASSSDSQEQYF
TGTGCCAGCAGTTCGGACAGCCAAGAGCAGTACTTC
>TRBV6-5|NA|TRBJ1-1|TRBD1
CASSSDRESHTEAFF
TGTGCCAGCAGTTCTGACAGGGAGTCGCACACTGAAGCTTTCTTT
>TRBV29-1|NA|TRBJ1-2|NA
CSVEDLDTFYGYTF
TGCAGCGTTGAAGATCTTGACACATTCTATGGCTACACCTTC
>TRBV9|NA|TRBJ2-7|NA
CASSVADSSSYEQYF
TGTGCCAGCAGCGTAGCCGACTCGAGCTCCTACGAGCAGTACTTC
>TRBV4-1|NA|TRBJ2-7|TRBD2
CASSQVLAGLGEQYF
TGCGCCAGCAGCCAAGTACTAGCGGGACTCGGCGAGCAGTACTTC